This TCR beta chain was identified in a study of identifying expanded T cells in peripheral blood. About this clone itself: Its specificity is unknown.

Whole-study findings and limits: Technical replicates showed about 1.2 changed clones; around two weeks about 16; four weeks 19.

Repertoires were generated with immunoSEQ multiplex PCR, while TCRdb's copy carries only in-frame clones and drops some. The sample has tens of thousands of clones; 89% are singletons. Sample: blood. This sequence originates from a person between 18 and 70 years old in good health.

CDR3 nucleotides: TGTGCCAGCAGTTTGCCCCCGACAGATACGCAGTATTTT. It is translated as CASSLPPTDTQYF. The V and J genes are TRBV6-6 and TRBJ2-3; no clear D. The germline gives CDR1 MNHNY, CDR2 SVGAGI (reference sequence). This CDR3 is 13 amino acids long. V lost 4 bases and J lost 3, with 8 bases in between.